The present entry profiles one T cell receptor beta chain with its context. Its antigen is not known. TCRdb's copy holds only in-frame clones and misses some; the assay was immunoSEQ multiplex PCR. The sample contains tens of thousands of clones, 80% to 85% of which appear only once. This entry is derived from a study of OX40 agonist ivuxolimab in advanced cancers. Study-wide findings and caveats: The study observed clonal expansion of CD4+ and CD8+ blood T cells by week 6 at 0.1 to 3.0 mg/kg. Low clonal expansion, among the lowest seen, marked partial responders at 0.1-3.0 mg/kg.

The sequencing here drew on CD4+ or CD8+ T cells sorted from blood, taken in a trial of the OX40 agonist ivuxolimab. The clonotype originates from an adult with an advanced solid tumor such as melanoma, head and neck, liver or kidney cancer.

The CDR3 here is CASSLFGRGQTDTQYF. Here the CDR3 DNA reads TGTGCCAGCAGTTTATTTGGCAGGGGGCAAACAGATACGCAGTATTTT. The chain carries TRBV28 and TRBJ2-3, with 8 bases that match TRBD1. This CDR3 region has 16 residues. The V gene end was trimmed by 1 base and the J gene end by 3 bases; junction bases not matched to a gene: 6. The germline V gene encodes CDR1 MDHEN and CDR2 SYDVKM.